This TCR beta chain was found in a study of vaccination effects on CD4 cells after COVID-19. Germline V gene sequence: CDR1 SGHRS, CDR2 YFSETQ. This CDR3 spans 14 amino acids. Trimming shortened V by 0 bases and J by 0 bases, and 6 bases separated the two germline ends. Findings and caveats of the study: Vaccine- and infection-induced clones showed marked clonal contraction late following vaccination. Recruitment yielded few convalescent patients, and the study had no early post-infection timepoints.

Antigen-specific CD4+ T cells were expanded (with viral peptide pools) by the ViraFEST assay ahead of sequencing. Following culture for under 12 days, CD4+ T cells were isolated. People in the vaccine group had not been infected with SARS-CoV-2 before, and their nucleocapsid antibodies were negative. Wells of around 2 million PBMC each were grown with around 10 IU/ml IL-2 and about 9.6 ug/ml peptides. The method was immunoSEQ multiplex PCR; TCRdb's version includes in-frame clones alone and lacks a portion of them. This table holds 70,000 or so clones, around 76% found once. With respect to this clone: Its target is unknown.

The sequencing used CD4+ T cells from PBMCs cultured with SARS-CoV-2 spike peptides, collected before COVID-19 vaccination. The receptor was isolated from a human donor who received a COVID-19 vaccine. The chain links TRBV5-1 to TRBJ1-1; no clear D gene. CDR3 protein: CASSLGSLNTEAFF. The CDR3 nucleotides are TGCGCCAGCAGCTTGGGGTCCCTGAACACTGAAGCTTTCTTT.